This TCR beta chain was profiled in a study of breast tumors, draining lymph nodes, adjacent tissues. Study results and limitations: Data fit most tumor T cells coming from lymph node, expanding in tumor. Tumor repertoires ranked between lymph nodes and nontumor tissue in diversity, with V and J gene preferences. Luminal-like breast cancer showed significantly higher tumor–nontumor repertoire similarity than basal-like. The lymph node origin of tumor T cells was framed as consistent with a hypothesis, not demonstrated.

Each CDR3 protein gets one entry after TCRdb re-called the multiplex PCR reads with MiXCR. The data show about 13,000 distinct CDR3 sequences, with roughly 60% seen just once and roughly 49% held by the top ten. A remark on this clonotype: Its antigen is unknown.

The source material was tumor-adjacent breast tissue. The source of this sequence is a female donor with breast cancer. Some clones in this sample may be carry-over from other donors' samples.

The CDR3 coding sequence is TGTGCCAGCAGCTTAGATCTGGGGTACCAAGAGACCCAGTACTTC. Encoded protein: CASSLDLGYQETQYF. This chain links TRBV11-2 with TRBJ2-5, with D hard to call. This CDR3 region has 15 residues. Trimming removed 0 bases from V and 0 bases from J, with 8 bases in between. Germline V gene sequence: CDR1 SGHAT, CDR2 FQNNGV.